This record looks at one T cell receptor beta chain sequence and its context. Germline CDR1 LGHDT, CDR2 YNNKEL (reference sequence). CDR3 length equals 14 residues. V dropped 6 bases and J dropped 6; count of bases not matched to a gene: 8. As originally analysed: Cell counts per sample came from amplifying reference gene primers. TCRdb's copy holds only in-frame clones and misses some; the assay was immunoSEQ multiplex PCR. That table is the source of V, J and clone size, and D and trimming were worked out from the DNA. In the table there are some 190,000 clones, less than 85% of which are singletons. The data stem from a study of blood T cell repertoires in COVID-19. Seattle researchers signed up patients amid active infection and tracked them longitudinally.

This sequence joins TRBV3-1 (or the pseudogene TRBV3-2) and TRBJ1-3, with 7 bases identical to TRBD1. This clonotype was obtained from a woman aged 80 or over with COVID-19, enrolled during active disease. The material sequenced was peripheral blood. CDR3 sequence: CASRFTGEPNTIYF. CDR3 nucleotides: TGTGCCAGCAGGTTTACAGGGGAGCCAAACACCATATATTTT.